These T cell receptor beta chains were read from a single sample in a study of Ad26.COV2.S vaccination and SARS-CoV-2 variants. The repertoire was sequenced with immunoSEQ multiplex PCR; TCRdb's copy has only in-frame clones and lacks some. The sample shows a few hundred thousand clones, about 90% of them seen only once. Material: peripheral blood, obtained in a trial of Ad26.COV2.S vaccine versus placebo. The receptor source for this set is a person aged 18-60 years who received the Ad26.COV2.S COVID-19 vaccine or a placebo. Both conserved end residues are part of each CDR3. The order of the fields is J gene, V gene, CDR3 protein.

J gene: TRBJ1-1
V gene: TRBV4-3
CDR3 protein: CASSQDAEAGTEAFF

J gene: TRBJ1-1
V gene: TRBV27
CDR3 protein: CASRIRQGMNTEAFF

J gene: TRBJ2-7
V gene: TRBV27
CDR3 protein: CASSWGQGAYEQYF

J gene: TRBJ1-1
V gene: TRBV28
CDR3 protein: CASSLSPTGTGAFF

J gene: TRBJ1-2
V gene: TRBV7-9
CDR3 protein: CASSLESLNYGYTF

J gene: TRBJ2-7
V gene: TRBV19
CDR3 protein: CASSIVSGGIRREQYF

J gene: TRBJ1-2
V gene: TRBV29-1
CDR3 protein: CSARTSTGPFRGYTF

J gene: TRBJ1-3
V gene: TRBV11-3
CDR3 protein: CASSLAWPRGTRLGNTIYF

J gene: TRBJ2-7
V gene: TRBV28
CDR3 protein: CASRSIAGMPYEQYF

J gene: TRBJ1-5
V gene: TRBV6-5
CDR3 protein: CASSLQGSQPQHF

J gene: TRBJ2-7
V gene: TRBV4-3
CDR3 protein: CASSQDRTAYEQYF

J gene: TRBJ1-6
V gene: TRBV7-2
CDR3 protein: CASSLDRGPLHF

J gene: TRBJ2-3
V gene: TRBV19
CDR3 protein: CASSIGGGIDTQYF

J gene: TRBJ2-5
V gene: TRBV6-5
CDR3 protein: CASRGGWAQETQYF

J gene: TRBJ1-6
V gene: TRBV11-2
CDR3 protein: CASSLVGRGDSPLHF

J gene: TRBJ2-3
V gene: TRBV24-1
CDR3 protein: CATSDPGTGGIDTQYF

J gene: TRBJ2-7
V gene: TRBV3-1/TRBV3-2
CDR3 protein: CASSQFSHEQYF

J gene: TRBJ2-5
V gene: TRBV6-6
CDR3 protein: CASSYGGGRGQETQYF

J gene: TRBJ1-1
V gene: TRBV9
CDR3 protein: CASSSGSGGVSTEAFF

J gene: TRBJ1-3
V gene: TRBV11-2
CDR3 protein: CASSPTGVAGNTIYF

J gene: TRBJ1-1
V gene: TRBV19
CDR3 protein: CASSIVPENTEAFF

J gene: TRBJ1-4
V gene: TRBV6-1
CDR3 protein: CASSEVGNNEKLFF

J gene: TRBJ1-5
V gene: TRBV4-1
CDR3 protein: CASSQTDSNQPQHF

J gene: TRBJ1-1
V gene: TRBV12-3/TRBV12-4
CDR3 protein: CASRPQGHTEAFF

J gene: TRBJ2-2
V gene: TRBV30
CDR3 protein: CAWSFAGVGELFF

J gene: TRBJ2-3
V gene: TRBV19
CDR3 protein: CASSKAGDEADTQYF

J gene: TRBJ1-2
V gene: TRBV5-1
CDR3 protein: CASSPRQGSGGYTF

J gene: TRBJ1-3
V gene: TRBV4-1
CDR3 protein: CASSPGRVGTGNTIYF

J gene: TRBJ2-2
V gene: TRBV5-4
CDR3 protein: CASSLRDITGELFF

J gene: TRBJ2-7
V gene: TRBV10-1
CDR3 protein: CASSVGGGHYEQYF

J gene: TRBJ1-2
V gene: TRBV5-4
CDR3 protein: CASSLTGQGYTF

J gene: TRBJ2-1
V gene: TRBV21-1
CDR3 protein: CASSKTPGESLHNEQFF

J gene: TRBJ2-1
V gene: TRBV5-4
CDR3 protein: CASSLSGQGEYEQFF

J gene: TRBJ1-1
V gene: TRBV3-1/TRBV3-2
CDR3 protein: CASSHGTLEAFF

J gene: TRBJ2-5
V gene: TRBV10-3
CDR3 protein: CAISGESGMRETQYF

J gene: TRBJ2-1
V gene: TRBV5-1
CDR3 protein: CASSPEGREDNEQFF

J gene: TRBJ1-4
V gene: TRBV7-2
CDR3 protein: CASSLGRSAEKLFF

J gene: TRBJ1-1
V gene: TRBV7-8
CDR3 protein: CASSLDRGYTEAFF

J gene: TRBJ1-2
V gene: TRBV7-2
CDR3 protein: CASNTGTRWGGYTF

J gene: TRBJ2-5
V gene: TRBV7-9
CDR3 protein: CASSFKPGTGEETQYF